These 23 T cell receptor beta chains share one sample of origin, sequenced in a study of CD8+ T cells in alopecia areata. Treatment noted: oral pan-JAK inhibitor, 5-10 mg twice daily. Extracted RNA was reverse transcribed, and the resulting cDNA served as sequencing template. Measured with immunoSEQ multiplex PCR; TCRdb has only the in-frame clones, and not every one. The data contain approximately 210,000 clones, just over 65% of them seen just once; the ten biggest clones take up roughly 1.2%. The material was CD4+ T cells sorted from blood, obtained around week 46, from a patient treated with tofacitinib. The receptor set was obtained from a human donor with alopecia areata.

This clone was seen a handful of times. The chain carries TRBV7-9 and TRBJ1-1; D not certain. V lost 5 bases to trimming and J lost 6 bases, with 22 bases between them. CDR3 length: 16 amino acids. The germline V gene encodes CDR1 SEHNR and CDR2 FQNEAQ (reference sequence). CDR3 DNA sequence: TGTGCCAGCAGCCGAGAAAGTTGGCAAGGCTCTGCTGAAGCTTTCTTT. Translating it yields CASSRESWQGSAEAFF. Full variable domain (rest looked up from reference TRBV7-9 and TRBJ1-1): DTGVSQNPRHKITKRGQNVTFRCDPISEHNRLYWYRQTLGQGPEFLTYFQNEAQLEKSRLLSDRFSAERPKGSFSTLEIQRTEQGDSAMYLCASSRESWQGSAEAFFGQGTRLTVV.

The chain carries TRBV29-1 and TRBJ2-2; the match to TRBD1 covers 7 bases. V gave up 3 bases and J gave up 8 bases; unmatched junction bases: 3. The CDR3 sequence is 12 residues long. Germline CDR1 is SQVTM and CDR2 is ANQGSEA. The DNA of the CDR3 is TGCAGCGTTGATAAGGGGGCGGGGGAGCTGTTTTTT. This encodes CSVDKGAGELFF.

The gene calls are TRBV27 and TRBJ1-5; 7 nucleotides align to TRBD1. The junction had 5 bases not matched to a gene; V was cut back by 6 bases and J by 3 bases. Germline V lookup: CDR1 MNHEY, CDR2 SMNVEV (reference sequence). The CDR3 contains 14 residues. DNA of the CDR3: TGTGCCAGCAGCAAGACAGGGTTCAATCAGCCCCAGCATTTT. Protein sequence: CASSKTGFNQPQHF.

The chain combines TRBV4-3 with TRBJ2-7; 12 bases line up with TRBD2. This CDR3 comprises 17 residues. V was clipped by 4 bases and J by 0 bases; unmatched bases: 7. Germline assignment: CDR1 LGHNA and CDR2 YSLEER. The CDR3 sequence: CASSRTLAGGFSYEQYF. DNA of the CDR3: TGCGCCAGCAGCCGAACACTAGCGGGGGGATTCTCCTACGAGCAGTACTTC.

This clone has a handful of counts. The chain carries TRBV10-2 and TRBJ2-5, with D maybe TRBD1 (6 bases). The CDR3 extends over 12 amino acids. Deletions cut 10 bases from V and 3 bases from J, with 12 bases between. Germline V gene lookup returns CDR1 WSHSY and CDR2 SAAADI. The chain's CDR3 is CATSQGKETQYF. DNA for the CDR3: TGCGCCACCAGCCAGGGGAAAGAGACCCAGTACTTC.

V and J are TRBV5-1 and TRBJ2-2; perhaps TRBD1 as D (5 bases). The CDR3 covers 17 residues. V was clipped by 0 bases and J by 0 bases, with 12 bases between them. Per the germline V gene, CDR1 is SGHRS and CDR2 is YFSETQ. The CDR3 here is CASSLAPVTANTGELFF. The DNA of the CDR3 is TGCGCCAGCAGCTTGGCACCCGTGACAGCGAACACCGGGGAGCTGTTTTTT.

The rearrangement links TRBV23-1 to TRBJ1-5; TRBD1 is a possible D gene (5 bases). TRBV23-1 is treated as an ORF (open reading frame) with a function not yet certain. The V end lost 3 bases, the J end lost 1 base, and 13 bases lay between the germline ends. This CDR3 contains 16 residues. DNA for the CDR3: TGCGCCAGCAGTCACTATGGGGGTAGAAGCAATCAGCCCCAGCATTTT. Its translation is CASSHYGGRSNQPQHF.

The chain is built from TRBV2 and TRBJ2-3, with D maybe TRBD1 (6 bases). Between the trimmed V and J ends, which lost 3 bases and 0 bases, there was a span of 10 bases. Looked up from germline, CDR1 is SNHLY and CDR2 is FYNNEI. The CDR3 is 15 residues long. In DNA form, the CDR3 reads TGTGCCAGCAGTGATGGAAGGGGGAGCACAGATACGCAGTATTTT. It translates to CASSDGRGSTDTQYF.

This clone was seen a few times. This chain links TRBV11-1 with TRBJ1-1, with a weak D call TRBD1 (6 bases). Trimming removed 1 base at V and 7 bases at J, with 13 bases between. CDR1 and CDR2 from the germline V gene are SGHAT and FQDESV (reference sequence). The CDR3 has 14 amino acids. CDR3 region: CASSLGWGASEAFF. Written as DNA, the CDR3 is TGTGCCAGCAGCTTAGGATGGGGGGCCAGTGAAGCTTTCTTT.

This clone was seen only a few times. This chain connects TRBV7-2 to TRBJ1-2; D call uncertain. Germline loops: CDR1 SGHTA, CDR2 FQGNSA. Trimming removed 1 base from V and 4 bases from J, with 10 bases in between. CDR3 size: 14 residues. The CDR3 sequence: CASSLGGRGYGYTF. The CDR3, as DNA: TGTGCCAGCAGCTTAGGAGGGAGAGGCTATGGCTACACCTTC.

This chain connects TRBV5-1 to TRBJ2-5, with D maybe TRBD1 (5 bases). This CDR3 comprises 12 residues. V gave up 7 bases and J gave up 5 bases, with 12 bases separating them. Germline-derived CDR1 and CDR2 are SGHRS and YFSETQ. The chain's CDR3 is CASGQGVETQYF. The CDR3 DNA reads TGCGCCAGCGGTCAGGGTGTGGAGACCCAGTACTTC.

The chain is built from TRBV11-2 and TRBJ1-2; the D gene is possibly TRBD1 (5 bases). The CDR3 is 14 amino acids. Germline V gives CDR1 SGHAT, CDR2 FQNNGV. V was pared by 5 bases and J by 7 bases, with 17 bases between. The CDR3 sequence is CASSGNRPAGGYTF. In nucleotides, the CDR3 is TGTGCCAGCAGCGGAAACAGGCCAGCGGGTGGCTACACCTTC.

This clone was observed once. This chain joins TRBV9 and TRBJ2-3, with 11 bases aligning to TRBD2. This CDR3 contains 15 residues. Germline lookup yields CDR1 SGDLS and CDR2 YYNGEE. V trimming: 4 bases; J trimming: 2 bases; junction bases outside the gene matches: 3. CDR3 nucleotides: TGTGCCAGCAGCCCGACTAGCGGGGCCACAGATACGCAGTATTTT. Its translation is CASSPTSGATDTQYF.

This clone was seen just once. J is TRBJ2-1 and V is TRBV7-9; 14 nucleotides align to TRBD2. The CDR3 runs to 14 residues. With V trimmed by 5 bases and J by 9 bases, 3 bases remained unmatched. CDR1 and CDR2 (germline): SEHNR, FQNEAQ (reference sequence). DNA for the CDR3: TGTGCCAGCAGCCGAGGACTAGCGGGGGGTGAGCAGTTCTTC. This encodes CASSRGLAGGEQFF.

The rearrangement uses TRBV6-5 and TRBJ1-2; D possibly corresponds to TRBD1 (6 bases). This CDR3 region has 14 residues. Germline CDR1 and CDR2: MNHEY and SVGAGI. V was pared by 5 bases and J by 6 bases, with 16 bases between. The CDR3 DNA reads TGTGCCAGCAGTACCCGGACGGGGGCAAATGGCTACACCTTC. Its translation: CASSTRTGANGYTF.

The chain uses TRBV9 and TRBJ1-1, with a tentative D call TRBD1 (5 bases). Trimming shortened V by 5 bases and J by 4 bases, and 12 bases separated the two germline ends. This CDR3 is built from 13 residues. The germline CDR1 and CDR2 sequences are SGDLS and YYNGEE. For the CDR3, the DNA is TGTGCCAGCAGACAGGTTGGAGGCACTGAAGCTTTCTTT. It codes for CASRQVGGTEAFF.

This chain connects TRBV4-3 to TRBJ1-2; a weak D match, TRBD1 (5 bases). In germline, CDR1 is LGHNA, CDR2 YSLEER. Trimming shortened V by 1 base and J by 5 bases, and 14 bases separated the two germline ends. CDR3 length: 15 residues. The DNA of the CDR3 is TGCGCCAGCAGCCAAGGTGCCGGGGGAAGTTATGGCTACACCTTC. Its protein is CASSQGAGGSYGYTF.

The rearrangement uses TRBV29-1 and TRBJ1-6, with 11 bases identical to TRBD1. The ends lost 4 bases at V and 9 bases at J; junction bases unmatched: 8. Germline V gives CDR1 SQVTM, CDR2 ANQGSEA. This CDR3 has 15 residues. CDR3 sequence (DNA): TGCAGCGTTGGGGCTCGGGACAGGGGGTTTTCACCCCTCCACTTT. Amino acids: CSVGARDRGFSPLHF.

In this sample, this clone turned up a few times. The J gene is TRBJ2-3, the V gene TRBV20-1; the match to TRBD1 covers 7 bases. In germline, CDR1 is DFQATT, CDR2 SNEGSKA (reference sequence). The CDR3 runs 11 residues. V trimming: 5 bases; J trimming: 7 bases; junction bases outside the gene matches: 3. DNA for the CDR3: TGCAGTGCTTTACAGGGGAATACGCAGTATTTT. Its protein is CSALQGNTQYF.

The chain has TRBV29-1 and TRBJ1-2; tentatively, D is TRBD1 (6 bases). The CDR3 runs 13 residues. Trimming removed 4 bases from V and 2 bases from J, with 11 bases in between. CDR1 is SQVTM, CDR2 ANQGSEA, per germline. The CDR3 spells CSVAGHLNYGYTF. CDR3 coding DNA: TGCAGCGTTGCGGGACACCTCAACTATGGCTACACCTTC.

CDR3 sequence (DNA): TGCAGCGTCGATCCCCAGGGGGATGGCTACACCTTC. It encodes CSVDPQGDGYTF. The rearrangement joins TRBV29-1 to TRBJ1-2, with 7 bases identical to TRBD1. Germline values: CDR1 SQVTM, CDR2 ANQGSEA. J was trimmed by 6 bases and V by 6 bases; bases with no gene match: 7. This CDR3 region has 12 residues. Complete variable domain (other parts from reference TRBV29-1 and TRBJ1-2): SAVISQKPSRDICQRGTSLTIQCQVDSQVTMMFWYRQQPGQSLTLIATANQGSEATYESGFVIDKFPISRPNLTFSTLTVSNMSPEDSSIYLCSVDPQGDGYTFGSGTRLTVV.

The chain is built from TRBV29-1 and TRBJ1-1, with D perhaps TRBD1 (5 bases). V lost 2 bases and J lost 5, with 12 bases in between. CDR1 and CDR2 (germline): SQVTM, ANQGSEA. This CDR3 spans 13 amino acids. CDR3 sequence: CSVEPQGETEAFF. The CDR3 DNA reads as TGCAGCGTTGAACCCCAGGGTGAAACTGAAGCTTTCTTT. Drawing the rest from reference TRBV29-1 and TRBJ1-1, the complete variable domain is SAVISQKPSRDICQRGTSLTIQCQVDSQVTMMFWYRQQPGQSLTLIATANQGSEATYESGFVIDKFPISRPNLTFSTLTVSNMSPEDSSIYLCSVEPQGETEAFFGQGTRLTVV.

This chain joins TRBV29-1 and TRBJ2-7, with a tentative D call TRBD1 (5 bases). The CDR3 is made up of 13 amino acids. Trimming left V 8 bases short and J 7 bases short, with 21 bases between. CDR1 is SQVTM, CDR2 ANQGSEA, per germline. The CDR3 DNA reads TGCAGCCCCCCCCGACAGTATTCACTGGAGCAGTACTTC. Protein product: CSPPRQYSLEQYF.